The 6 T cell receptor beta chains in this list originate from one sample, sequenced in a study of T cells in localized non-small cell lung cancer. Repertoires were generated with immunoSEQ multiplex PCR, while TCRdb's copy carries only in-frame clones and drops some. Of tens of thousands of clones detected, approximately 90% appear once; the ten largest clones hold roughly 1.9%. Sequencing used peripheral blood, obtained before any cancer treatment. These receptor sequences come from a female donor aged 60 or older with stage I lung adenocarcinoma.

This clone was seen only once. The rearrangement uses TRBV27 and TRBJ1-2, with a tentative D call TRBD1 (5 bases). CDR1 MNHEY and CDR2 SMNVEV come from the germline V gene (reference sequence). Trimming left V 6 bases short and J 2 bases short, with 10 bases between. The CDR3 contains 13 residues. CDR3 residues: CASSPGPNYGYTF. The CDR3 DNA reads TGTGCCAGCAGCCCGGGACCGAACTATGGCTACACCTTC.

The gene calls are TRBV19 and TRBJ2-5; D possibly uses TRBD1 or TRBD2 (6 bases each). Germline-derived CDR1 and CDR2 are LNHDA and SQIVND (reference sequence). V gave up 2 bases and J gave up 2 bases, with 9 bases separating them. The CDR3 length is 14 residues. CDR3 region: CASSILGGQETQYF. CDR3 in DNA: TGTGCCAGTAGTATACTAGGGGGGCAAGAGACCCAGTACTTC.

The chain has TRBV9 and TRBJ2-7, with D tentatively TRBD1 (5 bases). Germline V gene lookup returns CDR1 SGDLS and CDR2 YYNGEE. V dropped 2 bases and J dropped 2 bases, with 11 bases sitting between them. This CDR3 comprises 14 residues. In DNA, the CDR3 is TGTGCCAGCAGCGTCGGGCAGGGCCCCTACGAGCAGTACTTC. Translated: CASSVGQGPYEQYF.

CDR3 DNA sequence: TGTGCCAGCAGCTTAGAACCCAATCAGCCCCAGCATTTT. Its translation is CASSLEPNQPQHF. The chain uses TRBV7-3 and TRBJ1-5; no firm D call. The CDR3 totals 13 residues. Germline values: CDR1 SGHTA, CDR2 FQGTGA. Trimming took off 2 bases at V and 3 bases at J, with 5 bases between the two ends.

The CDR3, as DNA: TGTGCCAGCAGTCGGGACTCTTCCACCGGGGAGCTGTTTTTT. As protein: CASSRDSSTGELFF. J is TRBJ2-2 and V is TRBV6-4; possible D gene TRBD2, 6 bases. Germline-derived CDR1 and CDR2 are MRHNA and SNTAGT. The CDR3 is made up of 14 amino acids. V was pared by 5 bases and J by 4 bases, with 11 bases between.

The V and J genes are TRBV4-1 and TRBJ1-1; no clear D gene. Trimming stripped 4 bases from V and 1 base from J, with 16 bases between. Germline V gene lookup returns CDR1 MGHRA and CDR2 YSYEKL. The CDR3 is 16 amino acids. The CDR3 nucleotides are TGCGCCAGCAGCCCCTTGGCCCCCGGGGAGAACACTGAAGCTTTCTTT. Translating it yields CASSPLAPGENTEAFF.